The 8 T cell receptor beta chains below were found in one sample sequenced in a study of cytomegalovirus exposure and HLA in healthy donors. PCR amplification relied on 60 Vbeta primers (plus 13 Jbeta primers). TCRdb keeps only in-frame clones here, not all; method: immunoSEQ multiplex PCR. Of fewer than 300,000 clones listed, 86% are singletons. The sequencing input was PBMCs. The receptors stem from a man aged 35-49 years in good health and CMV-seropositive.

This clone has a single count. The V and J genes are TRBV6-5 and TRBJ1-2, with D uncertain. Trimming cost V 0 bases and J 1 base, with 12 bases left between them. Germline V gene data show CDR1 as MNHEY and CDR2 as SVGAGI. The CDR3 totals 16 residues. The CDR3 DNA reads TGTGCCAGCAGTTACTCAGGAGGAAGAAGTAACTATGGCTACACCTTC. This sequence encodes CASSYSGGRSNYGYTF.

This clone was observed once. J is TRBJ2-7 and V is TRBV27; D possibly corresponds to TRBD1 (6 bases). The length of the CDR3 is 14 residues. The V and J ends lost 5 bases and 1 base respectively, with 12 bases between them. Germline CDR1 is MNHEY and CDR2 is SMNVEV (reference sequence). The CDR3 sequence: CASSPRGGSYEQYF. Written as DNA, the CDR3 is TGTGCCAGCAGTCCCAGGGGCGGGTCCTACGAGCAGTACTTC.

This rearrangement joins TRBV7-2 to TRBJ1-2; D may be TRBD1 (6 bases). CDR3 length: 13 residues. Trimming pared 1 base from V and 3 bases from J, leaving 6 bases between. CDR1 SGHTA and CDR2 FQGNSA come from the germline V gene. CDR3 sequence: CASSLGTDYGYTF. For the CDR3, the DNA is TGTGCCAGCAGCTTAGGGACAGACTATGGCTACACCTTC.

This sequence joins TRBV5-1 and TRBJ2-1, with TRBD1 as a possible D gene (6 bases). There are 15 residues in the CDR3. Germline loops: CDR1 SGHRS, CDR2 YFSETQ. V shed 4 bases and J shed 9 bases, with 20 bases lying between them. In nucleotides, the CDR3 is TGCGCCAGCAGCATCGGGACAACCCCTGCCGGTGAGCAGTTCTTC. This translates into CASSIGTTPAGEQFF.

To note about this clone: One end of the junction is discordant with germline, which a read error may explain. The genes are TRBV15 and TRBJ1-5, with D unclear. Germline V gene data show CDR1 as LNHNV and CDR2 as YYDKDF (reference sequence). The CDR3 is 18 amino acids. The CDR3 sequence: CAASREPGGPFSNQPQHF. CDR3 nucleotide sequence: TGTGCCGCCAGCAGAGAGCCGGGAGGCCCCTTTAGCAATCAGCCCCAGCATTTT. Full variable domain (missing parts from reference TRBV15 and TRBJ1-5): DAMVIQNPRYQVTQFGKPVTLSCSQTLNHNVMYWYQQKSSQAPKLLFHYYDKDFNNEADTPDNFQSRRPNTSFCFLDIRSPGLGDTAMYLCAASREPGGPFSNQPQHFGDGTRLSIL.

The chain couples TRBV19 to TRBJ1-5; the D gene is possibly TRBD1 (5 bases). In germline, CDR1 is LNHDA, CDR2 SQIVND (reference sequence). The CDR3 has 15 amino acids. Trimming pared 5 bases from V and 5 bases from J, leaving 16 bases between. Here the CDR3 DNA reads TGTGCCAGTAGTTCGGTCCCGGGGGGACATCAGCCCCAGCATTTT. This codes for CASSSVPGGHQPQHF.

J is TRBJ2-6 and V is TRBV6-1, with 14 bases fitting TRBD2. CDR1 and CDR2 from the germline V gene are MNHNS and SASEGT. This CDR3 has 20 amino acids. V lost 3 bases and J lost 5; bases outside the gene matches: 12. The CDR3 DNA sequence: TGTGCCAGCAGTGATATCGGACTAGCGGGAGGAGGGGGCTGGGCCAACGTCCTGACTTTC. It is translated as CASSDIGLAGGGGWANVLTF.

V is TRBV27 and J is TRBJ2-3; 13 positions agree with TRBD2. Trimming removed 5 bases from V and 2 bases from J; junction bases left unmatched: 4. CDR1 and CDR2 from the germline V gene are MNHEY and SMNVEV (reference sequence). The CDR3 is 16 residues long. CDR3 in amino acids: CASSQTSGGLTDTQYF. CDR3 nucleotides: TGTGCCAGCAGTCAGACTAGCGGGGGGCTCACAGATACGCAGTATTTT.